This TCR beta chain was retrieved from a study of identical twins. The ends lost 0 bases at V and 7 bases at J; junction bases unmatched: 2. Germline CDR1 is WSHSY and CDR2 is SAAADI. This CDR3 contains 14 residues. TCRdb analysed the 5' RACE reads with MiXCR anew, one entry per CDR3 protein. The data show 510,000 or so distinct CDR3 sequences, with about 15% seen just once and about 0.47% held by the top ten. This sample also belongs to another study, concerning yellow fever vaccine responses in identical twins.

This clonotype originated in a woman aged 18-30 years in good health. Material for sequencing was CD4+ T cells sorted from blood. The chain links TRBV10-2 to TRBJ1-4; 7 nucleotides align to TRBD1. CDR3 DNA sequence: TGCGCCAGCAGTGAGTCAGGGGGCTCTGAAAAACTGTTTTTT. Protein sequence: CASSESGGSEKLFF.